Listed below are T cell receptor beta chains from one sample, sequenced in a study of blood T cells in healthy people across ages. Each CDR3 protein is one row after TCRdb ran MiXCR on the 5' RACE reads. This sample has 1.5 million or so distinct CDR3 sequences, with 42% found just once. Sequenced sample: blood. The source is a woman aged 18-29 years in good health. Both conserved end residues are part of each CDR3. A D gene is named only where the DNA matches it firmly. Rows may omit the clone size; those that give it use once, few, many or a size class.

few,TRBV20-1,NA,13,TRBJ2-6,CSATRAGANVLTF,TGCAGTGCCACCAGGGCGGGGGCCAACGTCCTGACTTTC
NA,TRBV4-1,NA,15,TRBJ2-5,CASSHRRAEQETQYF,TGCGCCAGCAGCCATAGAAGAGCGGAACAAGAGACCCAGTACTTC
NA,TRBV5-5,NA,13,TRBJ1-4,CASDKGLGEKLFF,TGTGCCAGCGACAAGGGGTTAGGTGAAAAACTGTTTTTT
NA,TRBV14,TRBD2,15,TRBJ2-1,CASSLSGTWINEQFF,TGTGCCAGCAGCCTTAGCGGGACGTGGATCAATGAGCAGTTCTTC
few,TRBV7-3,NA,13,TRBJ2-3,CASSSRQTDTQYF,TGTGCCAGCAGCTCCCGACAGACAGATACGCAGTATTTT
NA,TRBV5-1,NA,14,TRBJ2-7,CASSLGSGLNEQYF,TGCGCCAGCAGCTTGGGTAGCGGACTCAATGAGCAGTACTTC
few,TRBV5-1,TRBD2,17,TRBJ2-3,CASSRRTSGATTDTQYF,TGCGCCAGCAGCAGAAGGACTAGCGGGGCTACTACAGATACGCAGTATTTT
NA,TRBV7-9,NA,14,TRBJ1-4,CASSFGQQNEKLFF,TGTGCCAGCAGCTTCGGACAGCAAAATGAAAAACTGTTTTTT
NA,TRBV4-1,TRBD2,15,TRBJ2-4,CASSHASGGAGIQYF,TGCGCCAGCAGCCACGCTAGCGGGGGGGCAGGCATTCAGTACTTC
few,TRBV7-9,NA,14,TRBJ1-3,CASSLTGRGNTIYF,TGTGCCAGCAGCTTAACGGGTCGGGGAAACACCATATATTTT
NA,TRBV5-1,NA,16,TRBJ2-5,CASSLGVTGTRETQYF,TGCGCCAGCAGCTTGGGAGTAACCGGGACCAGGGAGACCCAGTACTTC
few,TRBV6-2/TRBV6-3,NA,14,TRBJ2-3,CTSIGLYRTDTQYF,TGTACCAGCATCGGACTCTACCGCACAGATACGCAGTATTTT
once,TRBV11-2,NA,17,TRBJ2-7,CASSSSEWATTSYEQYF,TGTGCCAGCAGCTCCTCGGAGTGGGCGACTACCTCCTACGAGCAGTACTTC
NA,TRBV11-2,TRBD2,16,TRBJ2-1,CASSLEVTSGDNEQFF,TGTGCCAGCAGCTTAGAGGTGACTAGCGGGGACAATGAGCAGTTCTTC
NA,TRBV10-3,NA,20,TRBJ2-4,CAISEGDLLSFRMGSEEQYF,TGTGCCATCAGTGAGGGGGACCTCCTATCGTTCCGCATGGGGTCTGAGGAGCAGTACTTC
NA,TRBV18,NA,16,TRBJ1-4,CASSRGGGGVNEKLFF,TGTGCCAGCTCAAGGGGCGGTGGCGGAGTAAATGAAAAACTGTTTTTT
NA,TRBV9,NA,12,TRBJ2-5,CASSVGNSGQYF,TGTGCCAGCAGCGTAGGTAACTCGGGGCAGTACTTC
few,TRBV15,NA,15,TRBJ1-2,CATSRDKPVNYGYTF,TGTGCCACCAGCAGAGATAAACCGGTTAACTATGGCTACACCTTC
few,TRBV25-1,NA,12,TRBJ1-2,CASNIANYGYTF,TGTGCCAGCAACATAGCTAACTATGGCTACACCTTC
NA,TRBV14,NA,16,TRBJ2-1,CASSPDGFKGSNEQFF,TGTGCCAGCAGCCCCGATGGTTTTAAAGGGTCCAATGAGCAGTTCTTC
once,TRBV20-1,NA,13,TRBJ2-3,CSAGDEGTDTQYF,TGCAGTGCTGGAGATGAGGGCACAGATACGCAGTATTTT
NA,TRBV10-1,TRBD1,15,TRBJ2-7,CASSEQTGSSDEQYF,TGCGCCAGCAGTGAGCAGACAGGGTCATCGGACGAGCAGTACTTC
few,TRBV6-6,TRBD2,15,TRBJ2-7,CASSSASGRVGEQYF,TGTGCCAGCAGCTCAGCGAGCGGGAGGGTAGGCGAGCAGTACTTC
NA,TRBV21-1,NA,12,TRBJ1-1,CASADRVAEAFF,TGTGCCAGCGCGGACAGGGTAGCTGAAGCTTTCTTT
NA,TRBV10-3,TRBD1,13,TRBJ2-1,CASGTGAYNEQFF,TGTGCCAGCGGGACAGGAGCCTACAATGAGCAGTTCTTC
few,TRBV29-1,TRBD2,19,TRBJ2-3,CSVEDLEAFSGIRTDTQYF,TGCAGCGTTGAAGATCTGGAAGCATTTAGCGGGATCCGCACAGATACGCAGTATTTT
NA,TRBV7-9,TRBD1,18,TRBJ2-7,CASSFPPRPGQSSYEQYF,TGTGCCAGCAGCTTCCCCCCCCGGCCGGGACAGTCTTCCTACGAGCAGTACTTC
NA,TRBV20-1,NA,17,TRBJ2-1,CSARDRASPTSYNEQFF,TGCAGTGCTAGAGATAGGGCTAGCCCAACCTCCTACAATGAGCAGTTCTTC
few,TRBV25-1,NA,17,TRBJ2-3,CASSEYMAGAYTDTQYF,TGTGCCAGCAGTGAATATATGGCGGGGGCCTACACAGATACGCAGTATTTT
NA,TRBV27,NA,13,TRBJ2-1,CASSLYSGDEQFF,TGTGCCAGCAGTTTGTATAGTGGCGATGAGCAGTTCTTC
few,TRBV20-1,TRBD2,15,TRBJ2-1,CSARLLAGAYNEQFF,TGCAGTGCTCGCCTACTAGCGGGGGCCTATAATGAGCAGTTCTTC
NA,TRBV12-3/TRBV12-4,NA,14,TRBJ1-2,CASSSPGLSYGYTF,TGTGCCAGCAGTTCGCCGGGACTGTCCTATGGCTACACCTTC
NA,TRBV6-6,NA,13,TRBJ2-7,CASSYSDFYEQYF,TGTGCCAGCAGTTACTCCGACTTCTACGAGCAGTACTTC
NA,TRBV5-1,NA,16,TRBJ1-1,CASSPAALQGSAEAFF,TGCGCCAGCAGCCCGGCGGCGCTTCAGGGGTCAGCTGAAGCTTTCTTT
NA,TRBV5-1,NA,13,TRBJ2-3,CASSEVFGDTQYF,TGCGCCAGCAGTGAAGTCTTCGGGGATACGCAGTATTTT
once,TRBV12-3/TRBV12-4,TRBD1,16,TRBJ2-7,CASSSSGQGLTYEQYF,TGTGCCAGCAGTTCCTCCGGACAGGGCCTCACCTACGAGCAGTACTTC
NA,TRBV20-1,NA,12,TRBJ2-1,CSGTPRYNEQFF,TGCAGTGGGACCCCACGTTACAATGAGCAGTTCTTC
many,TRBV9,TRBD2,16,TRBJ2-1,CASSVPPGLVVDEQFF,TGTGCCAGCAGCGTCCCCCCGGGACTAGTGGTCGATGAGCAGTTCTTC
NA,TRBV5-1,NA,13,TRBJ2-2,CASSFLRAGELFF,TGCGCCAGCAGCTTTCTACGGGCCGGGGAGCTGTTTTTT
NA,TRBV12-3/TRBV12-4,NA,16,TRBJ1-5,CASSFMTVSSNQPQHF,TGTGCCAGCAGTTTTATGACAGTGAGTAGCAATCAGCCCCAGCATTTT
NA,TRBV25-1,NA,14,TRBJ2-2,CASSRGKGTGELFF,TGTGCCAGCAGTCGAGGAAAGGGCACCGGGGAGCTGTTTTTT